Listed below are T cell receptor beta chains from one sample, sequenced in a study of blood T cell repertoires in COVID-19. Assay used: immunoSEQ multiplex PCR; TCRdb lists only in-frame clones, some missing. The sample consists of under 350,000 clones, 80% to 90% of them appearing once. The material sequenced was PBMCs or T cells enriched from blood (not recorded which). Receptors originate from a woman in her 40s with acute COVID-19. Both conserved end residues are part of each CDR3. D genes are given only for firm matches. Clone size appears in some rows only: once, few, many, or a class for an expanded clone.

once	TRBD2	TRBJ2-5	13	TRBV6-2/TRBV6-3	CASSYASGDSQYF	TGTGCCAGCAGTTACGCTAGCGGGGACTCCCAGTACTTC
-	TRBD1	TRBJ2-1	17	TRBV7-6	CASSLVLFGTGANEQFF	TGTGCCAGCAGCTTAGTTTTATTTGGGACAGGGGCCAATGAGCAGTTCTTC
-	TRBD1	TRBJ1-1	11	TRBV6-5	CATLQGIEAFF	TGTGCCACCTTACAGGGGATCGAAGCTTTCTTT
once	TRBD1	TRBJ2-5	14	TRBV9	CASSVAGTGETQYF	TGTGCCAGCAGCGTTGCCGGGACAGGGGAGACCCAGTACTTC
once	-	TRBJ1-2	16	TRBV4-1	CASSQDYGGMSAGYTF	TGCGCCAGCAGCCAAGATTATGGGGGGATGTCTGCGGGCTACACCTTC
-	TRBD1	TRBJ1-2	13	TRBV2	CASRVGTVEGYTF	TGTGCCAGCAGGGTCGGGACAGTGGAAGGCTACACCTTC
-	-	TRBJ2-1	15	TRBV7-8	CASSPPASSYNEQFF	TGTGCCAGCAGCCCTCCGGCTAGCTCCTACAATGAGCAGTTCTTC
-	-	TRBJ2-2	18	TRBV27	CASSLSIPGHLNTGELFF	TGTGCCAGCAGTTTAAGTATCCCGGGACACCTGAACACCGGGGAGCTGTTTTTT
-	-	TRBJ1-1	15	TRBV5-1	CASSWGDGRTTEAFF	TGCGCCAGCAGCTGGGGGGACGGTCGGACCACTGAAGCTTTCTTT
once	-	TRBJ1-2	12	TRBV19	CASTRQGYGYTF	TGTGCCAGTACTCGTCAGGGGTATGGCTACACCTTC
-	-	TRBJ2-2	14	TRBV4-3	CASSQDRQTGELFF	TGCGCCAGCAGCCAAGATCGACAGACCGGGGAGCTGTTTTTT
-	-	TRBJ1-2	14	TRBV28	CASRTEGANYGYTF	TGTGCCAGCAGAACAGAGGGGGCTAACTATGGCTACACCTTC
few	TRBD1	TRBJ1-2	14	TRBV19	CASRPGQLNYGYTF	TGTGCCAGTAGGCCGGGACAGCTTAACTATGGCTACACCTTC
-	-	TRBJ1-1	16	TRBV7-6	CASSSLGVSRGTEAFF	TGTGCCAGCAGCTCCCTAGGCGTCTCCCGGGGCACTGAAGCTTTCTTT
-	TRBD1	TRBJ2-5	13	TRBV2	CAGRTGGWETQYF	TGTGCCGGTCGGACAGGGGGCTGGGAGACCCAGTACTTC
-	-	TRBJ2-4	13	TRBV27	CASTGSRGNIQYF	TGTGCCAGCACCGGGTCGAGGGGGAACATTCAGTACTTC
-	-	TRBJ1-2	14	TRBV14	CASSPRTAFYGYTF	TGTGCCAGCAGCCCTCGGACAGCTTTCTATGGCTACACCTTC
-	-	TRBJ1-3	15	TRBV11-2	CASSLVGQSGNTIYF	TGTGCCAGCAGCTTAGTTGGGCAGTCTGGAAACACCATATATTTT
-	-	TRBJ1-1	13	TRBV27	CASSFGGSTEAFF	TGTGCCAGCAGTTTTGGTGGGAGCACTGAAGCTTTCTTT
-	TRBD1	TRBJ1-1	16	TRBV5-1	CASSPGTGGGNTEAFF	TGCGCCAGCAGCCCGGGGACAGGCGGCGGGAACACTGAAGCTTTCTTT
-	-	TRBJ2-7	14	TRBV5-1	CASSYTGSSYEQYF	TGCGCCAGCAGCTATACAGGGAGCTCCTACGAGCAGTACTTC
once	TRBD2	TRBJ2-5	15	TRBV11-2	CASSSLAGVQETQYF	TGTGCCAGCAGCTCACTAGCGGGAGTCCAAGAGACCCAGTACTTC
-	-	TRBJ2-5	14	TRBV24-1	CATSDHREGETQYF	TGTGCCACCAGTGACCACAGGGAGGGGGAGACCCAGTACTTC
-	TRBD1	TRBJ1-2	16	TRBV7-9	CASSSDRAPGVYGYTF	TGTGCCAGCAGCTCAGACAGGGCCCCGGGAGTTTATGGCTACACCTTC
once	TRBD1	TRBJ2-1	15	TRBV5-1	CASTGRGFFYNEQFF	TGCGCCAGCACGGGCAGGGGGTTTTTTTACAATGAGCAGTTCTTC
-	TRBD1	TRBJ1-5	16	TRBV18	CASSVQGANSNQPQHF	TGTGCCAGCTCAGTACAGGGGGCTAATAGCAATCAGCCCCAGCATTTT
-	-	TRBJ1-3	17	TRBV20-1	CSASSLESGTLGNTIYF	TGCAGTGCTAGTAGCTTAGAATCCGGGACTCTAGGAAACACCATATATTTT
once	-	TRBJ2-6	18	TRBV29-1	CSVEREMGSHSGANVLTF	TGCAGCGTTGAGAGGGAAATGGGGAGTCACTCTGGGGCCAACGTCCTGACTTTC
once	-	TRBJ1-2	16	TRBV10-3	CAISDFGGGGVYGYTF	TGTGCCATCAGTGACTTTGGCGGGGGGGGCGTATATGGCTACACCTTC
-	TRBD2	TRBJ2-2	13	TRBV5-4	CASSQSGSGELFF	TGTGCCAGCAGCCAGAGCGGGAGTGGGGAGCTGTTTTTT
-	TRBD2	TRBJ2-2	15	TRBV11-3	CASSHSGGWTGELFF	TGTGCCAGCAGCCATAGCGGGGGATGGACCGGGGAGCTGTTTTTT
-	-	TRBJ1-1	12	TRBV29-1	CSVERAQTEAFF	TGCAGCGTTGAGAGGGCTCAGACTGAAGCTTTCTTT
-	TRBD1	TRBJ2-7	15	TRBV7-9	CASSLAKLRGHEQYF	TGTGCCAGCAGCTTAGCTAAGTTAAGGGGGCACGAGCAGTACTTC
-	TRBD1	TRBJ1-1	15	TRBV5-6	CASSRETGLNTEAFF	TGTGCCAGCAGCCGTGAGACAGGGTTGAACACTGAAGCTTTCTTT
-	-	TRBJ1-5	16	TRBV21-1	CASSGSTDHSNQPQHF	TGTGCCAGCAGCGGGTCCACAGACCATAGCAATCAGCCCCAGCATTTT
-	TRBD2	TRBJ2-2	16	TRBV2	CASSERSLAGAGELFF	TGTGCCAGCAGTGAGCGTTCACTAGCGGGAGCCGGGGAGCTGTTTTTT
-	-	TRBJ1-1	14	TRBV19	CATTPGGRSTEAFF	TGTGCCACTACCCCCGGGGGGCGTTCCACTGAAGCTTTCTTT
-	-	TRBJ1-1	14	TRBV11-2	CASSLGTANTEAFF	TGTGCCAGCAGCTTAGGGACAGCGAACACTGAAGCTTTCTTT
-	TRBD1	TRBJ1-2	17	TRBV5-1	CASSLDGQGSLYYGYTF	TGCGCCAGCAGCTTGGACGGACAGGGATCCCTTTACTATGGCTACACCTTC
few	-	TRBJ2-7	15	TRBV5-8	CASSPGLLISYEQYF	TGTGCCAGCAGCCCGGGACTGCTTATCTCCTACGAGCAGTACTTC
-	-	TRBJ1-3	13	TRBV12-3/TRBV12-4	CASSRRSGNTIYF	TGTGCCAGCAGTCGGCGGTCTGGAAACACCATATATTTT
-	-	TRBJ1-1	13	TRBV5-1	CASSPEGTGPAFF	TGCGCCAGCAGCCCGGAGGGGACGGGCCCAGCTTTCTTT
-	-	TRBJ1-3	15	TRBV7-6	CASSLEQGSGNTIYF	TGTGCCAGCAGCTTAGAACAGGGATCTGGAAACACCATATATTTT
-	-	TRBJ1-3	14	TRBV5-1	CASSPGTTGNTIYF	TGCGCCAGCAGCCCCGGGACAACCGGAAACACCATATATTTT
once	TRBD1	TRBJ2-1	16	TRBV28	CASSLLPGQGAGEQFF	TGTGCCAGCAGTTTATTACCGGGACAGGGGGCCGGTGAGCAGTTCTTC
-	-	TRBJ2-6	18	TRBV18	CASSAQKGLSSGANVLTF	TGTGCCAGCTCAGCACAGAAGGGGCTCAGCTCTGGGGCCAACGTCCTGACTTTC
-	-	TRBJ1-2	12	TRBV2	CASSPGNYGYTF	TGTGCCAGCAGTCCAGGCAACTATGGCTACACCTTC
few	-	TRBJ1-2	15	TRBV6-2/TRBV6-3	CASSYALQGSYGYTF	TGTGCCAGCAGTTATGCCCTGCAGGGAAGCTATGGCTACACCTTC
-	TRBD1	TRBJ1-1	16	TRBV19	CASSIEGTGPNTEAFF	TGTGCCAGTAGTATAGAAGGGACAGGGCCGAACACTGAAGCTTTCTTT
-	-	TRBJ1-3	17	TRBV19	CASSRGPPGIAGNTIYF	TGTGCCAGTAGTCGGGGTCCTCCGGGGATCGCTGGAAACACCATATATTTT
-	TRBD2	TRBJ2-7	15	TRBV27	CASRASGSFLYEQYF	TGTGCCAGCAGGGCTAGCGGGAGTTTCCTATACGAGCAGTACTTC
-	-	TRBJ1-2	14	TRBV6-2/TRBV6-3	CASSYTTANYGYTF	TGTGCCAGCAGTTATACGACAGCTAACTATGGCTACACCTTC
once	-	TRBJ2-4	16	TRBV4-1	CASSQERGAPRNIQYF	TGCGCCAGCAGCCAAGAAAGAGGAGCACCTCGAAACATTCAGTACTTC
once	-	TRBJ1-2	13	TRBV29-1	CSVEVGTNYGYTF	TGCAGCGTTGAGGTCGGGACTAACTATGGCTACACCTTC
many	TRBD1	TRBJ2-7	18	TRBV3-1/TRBV3-2	CASSTGGFTDLSSYEQYF	TGTGCCAGCAGCACAGGGGGATTCACGGACCTAAGCTCCTACGAGCAGTACTTC
-	TRBD2	TRBJ2-7	15	TRBV7-2	CASSPLAGGPYEQYF	TGTGCCAGCAGCCCCCTAGCGGGGGGCCCCTACGAGCAGTACTTC
-	-	TRBJ2-3	14	TRBV18	CASSPLGITDTQYF	TGTGCCAGCTCACCACTCGGGATCACAGATACGCAGTATTTT
once	-	TRBJ2-3	16	TRBV28	CASSLKISDSTDTQYF	TGTGCCAGCAGCCTAAAGATTAGCGATAGCACAGATACGCAGTATTTT
-	TRBD1	TRBJ2-7	14	TRBV27	CASRTPRGPYEQYF	TGTGCCAGCAGAACGCCCAGGGGGCCCTACGAGCAGTACTTC